The present TCR beta chain was sequenced within a study of blood T cell repertoires in COVID-19. Sequencing used immunoSEQ multiplex PCR; TCRdb keeps in-frame clones, though not all of them. The sample has about 250,000 clones; about 88% are singletons. In this sample, this clone turned up a few times. The material sequenced was PBMCs or T cells enriched from blood (not recorded which). The sequence came from a woman aged 45-65 years who had recovered from COVID-19.

CDR3 amino acids: CATSDTSGSGRNEQFF. The DNA for the CDR3 is TGTGCCACCAGTGATACAAGCGGGAGCGGTAGGAATGAGCAGTTCTTC. This chain connects TRBV24-1 to TRBJ2-1; the match to TRBD2 covers 8 bases. V dropped 3 bases and J dropped 7; count of bases not matched to a gene: 10. Germline V CDR1 and CDR2: KGHDR, SFDVKD. The CDR3 is 16 amino acids.